This T cell receptor (beta chain) is from a study of T cell responses to AZD1222 COVID-19 vaccine. The assay was immunoSEQ multiplex PCR, and TCRdb's table has in-frame clones only and misses some. The repertoire has just under 150,000 clones, roughly nine tenths of them found once; the top ten carry approximately 1.8%. Trimming took 3 bases from V and 0 from J; bases not matched to a gene: 16. CDR3 size: 21 residues. Germline V CDR1 and CDR2: KGHSH, LQKENI. Turning to this clone: Its antigen is unidentified.

Whole-study results and caveats: Along spike, vaccine-associated CD4 TCRs were found throughout, with dominance at 160-218 and 743-854.

Analyses pooled second doses at about 4 or about 12 weeks. The gene calls are TRBV18 and TRBJ2-6, with 8 bases aligning to TRBD1. Sequenced here: peripheral blood, sampled 28 days after the second AZD1222 dose. This sequence was found in an adult who received the AZD1222 COVID-19 vaccine. CDR3 amino acids: CASSPAFSRTGSLSGANVLTF. The CDR3 DNA reads as TGTGCCAGCTCACCGGCTTTTTCTCGGACAGGGTCTCTCTCTGGGGCCAACGTCCTGACTTTC.